These 3 T cell receptor beta chains share one sample of origin, sequenced in a study of Ad26.COV2.S vaccination and SARS-CoV-2 variants. Treatment: some 20 received Ad26.COV2.S at low or high dose, single or two shots; about five received placebo; per-sample allocation not given. Sample collection was performed on day 63 after the first vaccine or placebo injection. Sequencing was performed with immunoSEQ multiplex PCR; in TCRdb, only in-frame clones are kept and a portion is missing. Among more than 300,000 clones listed, around four fifths were seen once. The sample in question was peripheral blood, obtained in a trial of Ad26.COV2.S vaccine versus placebo. The receptors originated from a person aged 18 to 59 who received the Ad26.COV2.S COVID-19 vaccine or a placebo.

CDR3 residues: CASSLGSAGLYGNTIYF. The DNA of the CDR3 is TGTGCCAGCAGCTTAGGATCCGCAGGGTTGTATGGAAACACCATATATTTT. V is TRBV7-9 and J is TRBJ1-3; TRBD1 might be the D (5 bases). CDR1 and CDR2 (germline): SEHNR, FQNEAQ (reference sequence). This CDR3 comprises 17 residues. The V and J ends lost 1 base and 3 bases respectively, with 16 bases between them.

A few counts support this clone. The chain is built from TRBV28 and TRBJ1-4; D possibly corresponds to TRBD1 (6 bases). In germline, CDR1 is MDHEN, CDR2 SYDVKM. CDR3 length: 12 residues. With 7 bases removed from V and 8 bases from J, the gap between germline ends came to 11 bases. The CDR3 nucleotides are TGTGCCAGCACGGGGGCTGGGGAAAAACTGTTTTTT. It specifies CASTGAGEKLFF.

This rearrangement joins TRBV28 to TRBJ1-5, with TRBD1 as a possible D gene (5 bases). Germline V lookup: CDR1 MDHEN, CDR2 SYDVKM. Trimming stripped 7 bases from V and 0 bases from J, with 19 bases between. The CDR3 is made up of 17 amino acids. The CDR3 loop reads CASTRFGRTYSNQPQHF. CDR3 in DNA: TGTGCCAGCACGCGATTCGGACGGACATATAGCAATCAGCCCCAGCATTTT.